One T cell receptor (beta chain) is described in this entry. The antigen this receptor binds is unknown. Per-nucleotide qualities are absent, and no much larger clonotype sits a single base away. TCRbeta CDR3 regions were amplified from genomic DNA using the immunoSEQ Assay, a bias-controlled multiplex PCR. Regarding the original processing steps: The number of nucleated cells in each sample was estimated from the amplification of reference gene primers within the assay. Sequence reads were collapsed and filtered to measure the absolute abundance of every unique TCRbeta CDR3 rearrangement. For each sample, productive Simpson clonality was calculated by taking the square root of Simpson's diversity index across productive rearrangements. TCRdb re-hosts the immuneACCESS table, in-frame sequences only. Its copies lack some clones; in the studies checked, an unresolved V gene accounts for under half of them, and the cause for the rest is not known. V and J calls plus clone size are reproduced from that table; the DNA served to infer D and trimming. The table for this sample lists some 170,000 clones; about 80% of them were counted only once. The biggest ten clones account for less than 30% of the sample.

Trimmed from V: 4 bases; trimmed from J: 5 bases; junction bases lacking a gene match: 2. Inclusive of the bounding cysteine and phenylalanine, the CDR3 is 14 residues long. Only CDR3 DNA remains: 42 bases, in frame from the first base. CDR1 SGHRS and CDR2 YFSETQ were looked up in the germline V gene. The collaborating institutions used their own protocols to collect whole blood in K2EDTA tubes. Collaborator samples were shipped for TCRbeta analysis as frozen whole blood, isolated PBMCs, or DNA extracted from either sample type. The sample comes from a study of blood T cell repertoires in COVID-19 (dated by TCRdb to 2020 to 2021). About the study as a whole: The collaborator samples originated in the United States, Italy and Spain and spanned the acute and convalescent phases of COVID-19. The material from the prospective study consisted of cDNA or gDNA derived from T cells, B-cell-depleted T cells, or PBMCs. Subjects who had been exposed to COVID-19, were actively infected with it, or had recovered from it provided the deeply sampled blood TCRbeta repertoires that made up the dataset. The repertoires were made available in a free public database intended to serve as a resource for research on the immune response to SARS-CoV-2. The samples were drawn from the first 160 participants of the ongoing ImmuneRACE study and from roughly 1,300 subjects provided by 6 global collaborators. Nearly every sample came with metadata listing a de-identified subject ID, COVID-19 status, age in years and sex. Where available, HLA class I and class II types were taken from metadata supplied by the sample provider and were not determined by assay-based typing. General findings and caveats noted by the study authors: The amount of clinical and demographic metadata varied by source and participant and was provided uncurated.

The V gene is TRBV5-1 and the J gene is TRBJ1-6, and TRBD1 matches 8 of the central bases. The source material was peripheral blood. This clonotype was sampled from a woman aged 70-85 years with acute or convalescent COVID-19. The CDR3 corresponds to CASSVDRDNSPLHF. Read as DNA, the sequence is TGCGCCAGCAGCGTGGACAGGGATAATTCACCCCTCCACTTT.